This T cell receptor (beta chain) came from a study of T cells in Graves' hyperthyroidism and ophthalmopathy. The CDR3 regions of TCR beta were amplified from RNA transcripts. TCR CDR3 underwent first-round RT-PCR with the HTBI primer set. TCRdb analysed the multiplex PCR reads with MiXCR anew, one entry per CDR3 protein. Here the sample spans 250,000 to 300,000 distinct CDR3 sequences, about 14% being singletons. This clonotype has a count of ten or more. The CDR3 totals 13 residues. Germline V lookup: CDR1 SEHNR, CDR2 FQNEAQ (reference sequence). V dropped 7 bases and J dropped 3 bases, with 12 bases sitting between them. A patient was excluded if there was uncontrolled infection, other autoimmune disease, pregnancy or lactation. For the diagnoses, clinical symptoms, serum thyroxine and TRAb, thyroid ultrasound and orbital computed tomography were used. Each 10 ml fresh peripheral blood draw supplied the PBMCs.

The sequence came from a woman in her twenties or thirties with Graves' hyperthyroidism that later progressed to Graves' ophthalmopathy. The gene calls are TRBV7-9 and TRBJ2-5; D gene ambiguous. Sequencing input: blood. DNA of the CDR3: TGTGCCAGCAAGTTCAGTTCGGAAGAGACCCAGTACTTC. Translated: CASKFSSEETQYF.